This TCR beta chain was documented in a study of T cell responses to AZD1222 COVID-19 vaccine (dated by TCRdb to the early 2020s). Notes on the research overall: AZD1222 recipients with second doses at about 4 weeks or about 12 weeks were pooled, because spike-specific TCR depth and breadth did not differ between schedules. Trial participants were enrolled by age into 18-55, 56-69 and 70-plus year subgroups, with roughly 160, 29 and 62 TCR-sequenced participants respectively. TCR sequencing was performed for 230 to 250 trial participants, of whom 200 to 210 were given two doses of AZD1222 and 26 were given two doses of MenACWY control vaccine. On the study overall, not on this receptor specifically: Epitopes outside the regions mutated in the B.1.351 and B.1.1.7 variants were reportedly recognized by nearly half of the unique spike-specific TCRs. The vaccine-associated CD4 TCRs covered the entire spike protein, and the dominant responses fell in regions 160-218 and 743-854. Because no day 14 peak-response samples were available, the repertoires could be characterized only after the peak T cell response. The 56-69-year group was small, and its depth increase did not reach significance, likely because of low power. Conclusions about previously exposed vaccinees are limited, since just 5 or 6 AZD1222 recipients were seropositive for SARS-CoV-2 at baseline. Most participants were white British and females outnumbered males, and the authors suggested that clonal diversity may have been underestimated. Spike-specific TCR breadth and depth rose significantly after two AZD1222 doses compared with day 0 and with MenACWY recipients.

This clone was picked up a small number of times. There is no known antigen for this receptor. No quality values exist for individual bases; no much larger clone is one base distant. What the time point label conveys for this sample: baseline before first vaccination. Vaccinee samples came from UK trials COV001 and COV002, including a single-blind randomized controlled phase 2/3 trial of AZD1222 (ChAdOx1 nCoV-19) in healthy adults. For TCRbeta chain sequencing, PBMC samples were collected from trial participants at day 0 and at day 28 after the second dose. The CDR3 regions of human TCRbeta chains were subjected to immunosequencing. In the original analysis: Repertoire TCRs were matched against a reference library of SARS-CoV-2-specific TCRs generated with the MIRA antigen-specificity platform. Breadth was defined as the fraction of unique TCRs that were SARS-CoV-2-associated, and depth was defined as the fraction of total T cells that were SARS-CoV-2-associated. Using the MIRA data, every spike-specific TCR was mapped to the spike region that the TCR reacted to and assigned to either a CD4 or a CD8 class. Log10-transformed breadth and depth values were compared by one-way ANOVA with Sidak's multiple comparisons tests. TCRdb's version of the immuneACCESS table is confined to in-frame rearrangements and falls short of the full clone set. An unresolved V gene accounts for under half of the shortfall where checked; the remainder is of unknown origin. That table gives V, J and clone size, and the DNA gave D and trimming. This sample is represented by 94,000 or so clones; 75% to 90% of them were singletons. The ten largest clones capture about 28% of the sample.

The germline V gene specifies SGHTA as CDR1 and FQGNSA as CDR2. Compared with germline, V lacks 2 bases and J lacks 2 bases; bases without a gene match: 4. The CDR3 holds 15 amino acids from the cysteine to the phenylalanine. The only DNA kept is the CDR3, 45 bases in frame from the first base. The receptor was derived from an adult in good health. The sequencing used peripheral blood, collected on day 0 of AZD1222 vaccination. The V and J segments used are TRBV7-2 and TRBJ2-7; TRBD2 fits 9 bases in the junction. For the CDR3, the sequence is CASSLQTSGPYEQYF. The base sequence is TGTGCCAGCAGCTTACAAACTAGCGGGCCCTACGAGCAGTACTTC.